The rows below give T cell receptor beta chains drawn from one sample of a study of T cells in Graves' hyperthyroidism and ophthalmopathy. Each CDR3 protein gets one entry after TCRdb re-called the multiplex PCR reads with MiXCR. The sample consists of approximately 330,000 distinct CDR3 sequences, 21% of them appearing once. The sequencing input was blood. All receptors derive from a woman aged 45-60 years with Graves' hyperthyroidism. Both conserved end residues are part of each CDR3. The D gene is left open where the match is weak. Clone size, where shown, is once, few, many, or a class for clones that have expanded.

clone size	J gene	V gene	D gene	CDR3 protein	CDR3 DNA
NA	TRBJ1-3	TRBV5-6	NA	CASSLAKTGNTVYF	TGTGCCAGCAGCTTGGCGAAAACTGGAAACACCGTATATTTT
NA	TRBJ2-3	TRBV29-1	NA	CSGGGGGVDTQYF	TGCAGCGGTGGAGGTGGCGGGGTAGATACGCAGTATTTT
NA	TRBJ1-5	TRBV3-1	TRBD1	CASSPQGVAQPQHF	TGTGCCAGCAGCCCACAGGGGGTTGCCCAGCCCCAGCATTTT
many	TRBJ2-1	TRBV5-1	NA	CASSLGLGAYNEQFF	TGCGCCAGCAGCTTGGGACTGGGCGCCTACAATGAGCAGTTCTTC
many	TRBJ2-7	TRBV9	TRBD1	CASSAQGQGAYEQYF	TGTGCCAGCAGCGCCCAAGGACAGGGGGCGTACGAGCAGTACTTC
NA	TRBJ2-1	TRBV5-1	NA	CASSSRTRLDYNEQFF	TGCGCCAGCAGCAGCCGGACGAGACTGGACTACAATGAGCAGTTCTTC
many	TRBJ1-1	TRBV30	NA	CAWSGFPMNTEAFF	TGTGCCTGGAGTGGTTTTCCCATGAACACTGAAGCTTTCTTT
NA	TRBJ2-3	TRBV7-9	NA	CASSLGFPDTQYF	TGTGCCAGCAGCTTGGGCTTCCCAGATACGCAGTATTTT
many	TRBJ2-1	TRBV5-1	NA	CASSLALLTSNEQFF	TGCGCCAGCAGCTTGGCGCTCTTAACCTCCAATGAGCAGTTCTTC
few	TRBJ2-2	TRBV25-1	NA	CASSERLLNTGELFF	TGTGCCAGCAGTGAGCGCCTATTGAACACCGGGGAGCTGTTTTTT
NA	TRBJ2-2	TRBV24-1	TRBD1	CATSDWDSTGELFF	TGTGCCACCAGTGATTGGGACAGCACCGGGGAGCTGTTTTTT
many	TRBJ2-7	TRBV7-9	NA	CASSLGGTALVDEQYF	TGTGCCAGCAGCTTAGGAGGGACGGCCCTAGTTGACGAGCAGTACTTC
many	TRBJ2-1	TRBV3-1	TRBD2	CASSQAGGLAGPSSYNEQFF	TGTGCCAGCAGCCAAGCGGGGGGACTAGCGGGACCCAGCTCCTACAATGAGCAGTTCTTC
few	TRBJ1-2	TRBV14	NA	CASSPWDVSGPLANYGYTF	TGTGCCAGCAGCCCATGGGACGTCTCTGGCCCTCTTGCTAACTATGGCTACACCTTC
few	TRBJ1-5	TRBV9	NA	CASSVSGTDNQPQHF	TGTGCCAGCAGCGTGTCCGGGACGGATAATCAGCCCCAGCATTTT
NA	TRBJ2-4	TRBV12-3/TRBV12-4	NA	CASNSRGSKNIQYF	TGTGCCAGCAACTCCAGGGGATCCAAAAACATTCAGTACTTC
few	TRBJ1-6	TRBV30	TRBD1	CAWSPTDRNSYNSPLHF	TGTGCCTGGAGTCCCACGGACAGGAACTCCTATAATTCACCCCTCCACTTT
many	TRBJ2-3	TRBV15	TRBD2	CATQAGEGTDTQYF	TGTGCCACCCAGGCGGGAGAGGGCACAGATACGCAGTATTTT
many	TRBJ1-5	TRBV10-1	NA	CASSEPLNSNQPQHF	TGCGCCAGCAGTGAGCCCTTGAATAGCAATCAGCCCCAGCATTTT
NA	TRBJ1-4	TRBV3-1	NA	CASSQERVASGKLFF	TGTGCCAGCAGCCAAGAGAGGGTCGCCAGCGGAAAACTGTTTTTT
NA	TRBJ1-1	TRBV15	NA	CATSRDGLGGAFF	TGTGCCACCAGCAGAGATGGTCTTGGGGGAGCTTTCTTT
few	TRBJ1-4	TRBV20-1	NA	CSARGGNDTITNEKLFF	TGCAGTGCTAGAGGGGGGAATGATACAATTACTAATGAAAAACTGTTTTTT
NA	TRBJ1-6	TRBV7-9	TRBD1	CASSFRDRGSPLHF	TGTGCCAGCAGCTTCCGGGACAGGGGTTCACCCCTCCACTTT
many	TRBJ2-7	TRBV18	NA	CASSQRRGLYEQYF	TGTGCCAGCTCACAGAGACGGGGGCTATACGAGCAGTACTTC
many	TRBJ1-1	TRBV10-3	NA	CATLKTQPEAFF	TGTGCCACCCTTAAAACACAGCCTGAAGCTTTCTTT
many	TRBJ1-1	TRBV12-3/TRBV12-4	TRBD1	CASRQGEAFF	TGTGCCAGCCGACAGGGAGAAGCTTTCTTT
many	TRBJ1-1	TRBV20-1	NA	CSARGGRGRTEAFF	TGCAGTGCTAGAGGGGGACGAGGCCGCACTGAAGCTTTCTTT